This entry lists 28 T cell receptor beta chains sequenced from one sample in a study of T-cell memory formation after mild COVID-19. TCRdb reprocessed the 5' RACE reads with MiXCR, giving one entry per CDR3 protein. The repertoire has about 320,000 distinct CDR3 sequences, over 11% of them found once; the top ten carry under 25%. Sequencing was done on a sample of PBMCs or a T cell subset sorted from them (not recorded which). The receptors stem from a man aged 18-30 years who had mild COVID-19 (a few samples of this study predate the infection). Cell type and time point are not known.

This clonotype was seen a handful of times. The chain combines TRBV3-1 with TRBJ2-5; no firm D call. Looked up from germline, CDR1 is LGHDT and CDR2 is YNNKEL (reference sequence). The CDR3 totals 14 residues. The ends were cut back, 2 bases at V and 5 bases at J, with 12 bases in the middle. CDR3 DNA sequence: TGTGCCAGCAGCCAAACGGTGCTCGGGGAGACCCAGTACTTC. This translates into CASSQTVLGETQYF.

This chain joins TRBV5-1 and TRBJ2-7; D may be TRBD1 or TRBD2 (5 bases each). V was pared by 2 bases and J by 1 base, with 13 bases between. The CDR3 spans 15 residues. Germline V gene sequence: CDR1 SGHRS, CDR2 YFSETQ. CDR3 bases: TGCGCCAGCAGCTTACCCGGGACCAGTTCCTACGAGCAGTACTTC. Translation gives CASSLPGTSSYEQYF.

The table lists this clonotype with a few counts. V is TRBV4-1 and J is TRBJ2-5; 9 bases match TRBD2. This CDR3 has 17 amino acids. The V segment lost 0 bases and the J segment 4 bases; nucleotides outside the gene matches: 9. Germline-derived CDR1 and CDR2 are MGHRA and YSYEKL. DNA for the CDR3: TGCGCCAGCAGCCAAGAACGGGCGGGGGGGCCTCGAGAGACCCAGTACTTC. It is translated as CASSQERAGGPRETQYF.

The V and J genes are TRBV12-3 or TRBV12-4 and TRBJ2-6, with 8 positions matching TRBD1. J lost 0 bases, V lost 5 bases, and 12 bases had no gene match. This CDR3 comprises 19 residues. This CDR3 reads CASSLNSGTGDSGANVLTF. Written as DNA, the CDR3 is TGTGCCAGCAGTCTTAATTCCGGGACAGGCGACTCTGGGGCCAACGTCCTGACTTTC.

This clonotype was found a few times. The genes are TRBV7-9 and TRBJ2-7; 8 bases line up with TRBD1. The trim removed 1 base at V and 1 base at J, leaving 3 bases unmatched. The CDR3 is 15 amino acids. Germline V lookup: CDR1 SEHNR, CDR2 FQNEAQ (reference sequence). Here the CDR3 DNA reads TGTGCCAGCAGCTTAGGACAGGGGCCTTCCTACGAGCAGTACGTC. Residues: CASSLGQGPSYEQYV.

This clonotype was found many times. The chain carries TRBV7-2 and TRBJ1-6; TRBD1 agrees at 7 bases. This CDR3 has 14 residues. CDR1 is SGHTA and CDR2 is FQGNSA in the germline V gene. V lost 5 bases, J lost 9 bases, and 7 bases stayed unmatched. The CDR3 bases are TGTGCCAGCAGCGAGACCGGGACAGTTTCACCCCTCCACTTT. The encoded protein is CASSETGTVSPLHF.

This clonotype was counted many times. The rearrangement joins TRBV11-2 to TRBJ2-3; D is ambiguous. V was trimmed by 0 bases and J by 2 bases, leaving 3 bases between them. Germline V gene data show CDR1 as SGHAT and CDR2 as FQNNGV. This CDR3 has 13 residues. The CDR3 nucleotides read TGTGCCAGCAGCTTAGAGGTCACAGATACGCAGTATTTT. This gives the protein CASSLEVTDTQYF.

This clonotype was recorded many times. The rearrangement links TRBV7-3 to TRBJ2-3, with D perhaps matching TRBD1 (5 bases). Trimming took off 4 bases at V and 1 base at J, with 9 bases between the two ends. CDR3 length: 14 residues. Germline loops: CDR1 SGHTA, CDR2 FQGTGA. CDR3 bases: TGTGCCAGCAGCTCCGGACAAGGCACAGATACGCAGTATTTT. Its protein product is CASSSGQGTDTQYF.

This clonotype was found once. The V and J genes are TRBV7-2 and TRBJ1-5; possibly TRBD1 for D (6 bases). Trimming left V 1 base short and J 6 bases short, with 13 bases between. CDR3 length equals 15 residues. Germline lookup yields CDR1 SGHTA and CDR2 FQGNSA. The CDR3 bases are TGTGCCAGCAGCTTAGGGAGCGGGGGCGTTCAGCCCCAGCATTTT. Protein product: CASSLGSGGVQPQHF.

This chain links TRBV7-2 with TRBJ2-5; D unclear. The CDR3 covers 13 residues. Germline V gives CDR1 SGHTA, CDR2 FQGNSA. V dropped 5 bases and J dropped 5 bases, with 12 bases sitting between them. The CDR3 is CASSPYTRETQYF. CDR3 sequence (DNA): TGTGCCAGCAGCCCGTATACGAGGGAGACCCAGTACTTC.

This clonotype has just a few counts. This CDR3 reads CASSIGGEETQYF. DNA of the CDR3: TGTGCCAGCAGCATCGGGGGAGAAGAGACCCAGTACTTC. The chain combines TRBV28 with TRBJ2-5, with D possibly TRBD2 on 6 matching bases. This CDR3 spans 13 amino acids. Germline V CDR1 and CDR2: MDHEN, SYDVKM. Trimming pared 6 bases from V and 3 bases from J, leaving 11 bases between.

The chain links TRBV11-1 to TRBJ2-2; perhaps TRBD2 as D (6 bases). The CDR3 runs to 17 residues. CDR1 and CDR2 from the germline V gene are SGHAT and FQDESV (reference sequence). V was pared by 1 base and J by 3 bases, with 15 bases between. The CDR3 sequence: CASSLDSGGKYTGELFF. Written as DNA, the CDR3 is TGTGCCAGCAGCTTAGATTCCGGGGGAAAGTACACCGGGGAGCTGTTTTTT.

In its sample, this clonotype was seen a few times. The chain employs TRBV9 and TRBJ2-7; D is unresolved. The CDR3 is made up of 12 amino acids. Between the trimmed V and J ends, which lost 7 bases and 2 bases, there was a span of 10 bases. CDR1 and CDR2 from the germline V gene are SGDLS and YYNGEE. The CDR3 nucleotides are TGTGCCAGCGGTTCCCACCCCTACGAGCAGTACTTC. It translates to CASGSHPYEQYF.

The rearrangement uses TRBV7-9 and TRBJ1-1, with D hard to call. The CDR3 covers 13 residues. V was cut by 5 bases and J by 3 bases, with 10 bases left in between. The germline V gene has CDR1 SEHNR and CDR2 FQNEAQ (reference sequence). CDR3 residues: CASSPIQYTEAFF. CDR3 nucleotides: TGTGCCAGCAGCCCCATCCAGTACACTGAAGCTTTCTTT.

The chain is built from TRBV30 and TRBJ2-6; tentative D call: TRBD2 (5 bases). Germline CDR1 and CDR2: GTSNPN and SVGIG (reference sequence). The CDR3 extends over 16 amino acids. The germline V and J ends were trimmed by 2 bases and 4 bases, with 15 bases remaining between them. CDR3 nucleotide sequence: TGTGCCTGGAGTCCGGGCGCGGGCCTGGGGGCCAACGTCCTGACTTTC. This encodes CAWSPGAGLGANVLTF. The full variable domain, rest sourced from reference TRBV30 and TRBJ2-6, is SQTIHQWPATLVQPVGSPLSLECTVEGTSNPNLYWYRQAAGRGLQLLFYSVGIGQISSEVPQNLSASRPQDRQFILSSKKLLLSDSGFYLCAWSPGAGLGANVLTFGAGSRLTVL.

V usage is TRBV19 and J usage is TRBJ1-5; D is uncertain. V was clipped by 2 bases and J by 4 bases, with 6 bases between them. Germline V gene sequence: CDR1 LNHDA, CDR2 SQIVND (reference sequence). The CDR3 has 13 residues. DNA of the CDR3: TGTGCCAGTAGTATAAACTTAAATCAGCCCCAGCATTTT. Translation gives CASSINLNQPQHF.

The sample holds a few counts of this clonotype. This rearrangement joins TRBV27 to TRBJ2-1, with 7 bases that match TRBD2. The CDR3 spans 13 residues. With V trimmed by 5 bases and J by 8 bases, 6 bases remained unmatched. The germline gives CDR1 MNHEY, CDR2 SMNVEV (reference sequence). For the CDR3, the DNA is TGTGCCAGCAGTGGGACTAATTGGGATGAGCAGTTCTTC. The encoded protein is CASSGTNWDEQFF.

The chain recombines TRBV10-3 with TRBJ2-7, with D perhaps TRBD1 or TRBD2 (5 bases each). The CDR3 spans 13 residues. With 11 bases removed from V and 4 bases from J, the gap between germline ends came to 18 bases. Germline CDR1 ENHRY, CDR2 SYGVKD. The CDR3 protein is CAVGEGRGYEQYF. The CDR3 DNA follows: TGTGCCGTGGGCGAGGGACGCGGATACGAGCAGTACTTC.

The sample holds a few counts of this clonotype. The CDR3: CASSQAGGDEQFF. CDR3 sequence (DNA): TGTGCCAGCAGCCAAGCGGGGGGAGATGAGCAGTTCTTC. The chain combines TRBV3-1 with TRBJ2-1; 7 nucleotides agree with TRBD2. The CDR3 length is 13 residues. The germline CDR1 and CDR2 sequences are LGHDT and YNNKEL (reference sequence). Unmatched junction bases numbered 2, after V lost 1 base and J lost 8 bases.

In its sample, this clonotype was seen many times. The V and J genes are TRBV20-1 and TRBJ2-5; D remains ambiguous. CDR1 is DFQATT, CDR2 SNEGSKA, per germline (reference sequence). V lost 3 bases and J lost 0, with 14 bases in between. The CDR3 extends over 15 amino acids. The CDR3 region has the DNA TGCAGTGCTAGTATTGGAGTGGGGTACCAAGAGACCCAGTACTTC. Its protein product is CSASIGVGYQETQYF.

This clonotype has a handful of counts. This CDR3 reads CASRPGRYTDTQYF. For the CDR3, the DNA is TGTGCCAGCAGACCGGGACGGTACACAGATACGCAGTATTTT. This sequence joins TRBV12-3 or TRBV12-4 and TRBJ2-3, with D perhaps assigned TRBD1 or TRBD2 (5 bases each). V lost 6 bases and J lost 2, with 12 bases in between. The CDR3 sequence is 14 residues long.

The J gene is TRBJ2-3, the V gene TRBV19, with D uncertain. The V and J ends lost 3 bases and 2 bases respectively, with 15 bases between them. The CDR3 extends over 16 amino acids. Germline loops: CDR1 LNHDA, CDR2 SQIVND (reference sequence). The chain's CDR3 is CASSITRTVYTDTQYF. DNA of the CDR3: TGTGCCAGTAGTATCACCCGGACGGTTTACACAGATACGCAGTATTTT.

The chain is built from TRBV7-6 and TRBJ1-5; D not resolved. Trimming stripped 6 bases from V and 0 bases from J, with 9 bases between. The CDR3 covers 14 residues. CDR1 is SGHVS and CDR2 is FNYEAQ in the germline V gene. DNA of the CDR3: TGTGCCAGCAGTCGGGGTTATAGCAATCAGCCCCAGCATTTT. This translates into CASSRGYSNQPQHF. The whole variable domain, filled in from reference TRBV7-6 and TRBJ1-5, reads GAGVSQSPRYKVTKRGQDVALRCDPISGHVSLYWYRQALGQGPEFLTYFNYEAQQDKSGLPNDRFSAERPEGSISTLTIQRTEQRDSAMYRCASSRGYSNQPQHFGDGTRLSIL.

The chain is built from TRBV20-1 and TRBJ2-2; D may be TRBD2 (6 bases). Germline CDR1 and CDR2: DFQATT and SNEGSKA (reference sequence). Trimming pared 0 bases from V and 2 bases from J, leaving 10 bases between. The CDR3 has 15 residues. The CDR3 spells CSAREGGANTGELFF. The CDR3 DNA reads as TGCAGTGCTAGAGAGGGGGGAGCCAACACCGGGGAGCTGTTTTTT.

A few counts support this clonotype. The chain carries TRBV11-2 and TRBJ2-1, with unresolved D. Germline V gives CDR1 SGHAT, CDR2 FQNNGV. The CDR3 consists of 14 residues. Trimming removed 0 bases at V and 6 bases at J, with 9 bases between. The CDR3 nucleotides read TGTGCCAGCAGCTTAGATCGATGGGGCAATGAGCAGTTCTTC. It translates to CASSLDRWGNEQFF.

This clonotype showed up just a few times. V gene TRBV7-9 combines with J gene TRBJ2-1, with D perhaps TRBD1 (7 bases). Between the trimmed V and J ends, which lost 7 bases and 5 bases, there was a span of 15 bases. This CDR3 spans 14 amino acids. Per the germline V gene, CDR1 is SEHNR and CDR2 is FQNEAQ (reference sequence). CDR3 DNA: TGTGCCAGCACCTCAGGGGGGTTGAACAATGAGCAGTTCTTC. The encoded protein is CASTSGGLNNEQFF.

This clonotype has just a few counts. The CDR3 DNA reads as TGTGCCAGCCCAGATCGTCCCGGGGGTGAAAAACTGTTTTTT. Its protein is CASPDRPGGEKLFF. This chain joins TRBV7-8 and TRBJ1-4; perhaps TRBD1 as D (5 bases). The V end lost 8 bases, the J end lost 7 bases, and 17 bases lay between the germline ends. Germline lookup yields CDR1 SGHVS and CDR2 FQNEAQ. CDR3 length: 14 residues. The variable domain in full, with the rest retrieved from reference TRBV7-8 and TRBJ1-4, is GAGVSQSPRYKVAKRGQDVALRCDPISGHVSLFWYQQALGQGPEFLTYFQNEAQLDKSGLPSDRFFAERPEGSVSTLKIQRTQQEDSAVYLCASPDRPGGEKLFFGSGTQLSVL.

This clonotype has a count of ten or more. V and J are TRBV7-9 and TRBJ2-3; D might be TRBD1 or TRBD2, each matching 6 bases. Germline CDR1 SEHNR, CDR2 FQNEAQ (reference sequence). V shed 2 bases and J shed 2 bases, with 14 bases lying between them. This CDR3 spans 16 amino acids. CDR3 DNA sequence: TGTGCCAGCAGCTTAATGCCGGGGGCGCTCACAGATACGCAGTATTTT. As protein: CASSLMPGALTDTQYF.